A selection of T cell receptor beta chains follows, all from one sample in a study of control samples from healthy donors and cancer patients. Produced via immunoSEQ multiplex PCR; TCRdb's table is partial and in-frame only. The table records tens of thousands of clones, roughly nine tenths of them present only once. Sequenced material: PBMCs. These receptors came from a man between 60 and 75 years old with colorectal cancer. Both conserved end residues are part of each CDR3. A D gene is named only where the DNA matches it firmly. The listing skips clone size in some rows; elsewhere it reads once, few, many or a size class.

V gene: TRBV5-1
J gene: TRBJ2-7
clone size: .
D gene: .
CDR3 DNA: TGCGCCAGCAGCTTGGGGGGGGACACCCTTGGGCAGTACTTC
CDR3 protein: CASSLGGDTLGQYF

V gene: TRBV7-3
J gene: TRBJ1-1
clone size: once
D gene: TRBD1
CDR3 DNA: TGTGCCAGCAGCCCTCAGGGGGCCGGGGACACTGAAGCTTTCTTT
CDR3 protein: CASSPQGAGDTEAFF

V gene: TRBV7-9
J gene: TRBJ2-3
clone size: .
D gene: .
CDR3 DNA: TGTGCCAGCAGTCGAGGGGGGACAGATACGCAGTATTTT
CDR3 protein: CASSRGGTDTQYF

V gene: TRBV28
J gene: TRBJ1-6
clone size: .
D gene: TRBD1
CDR3 DNA: TGTGCCAGCAGTCCTGGGACAGCTTATAATTCACCCCTCCACTTT
CDR3 protein: CASSPGTAYNSPLHF

V gene: TRBV11-2
J gene: TRBJ1-3
clone size: .
D gene: .
CDR3 DNA: TGTGCCAGCAGCTTACCAGACTCTGGAAACACCATATATTTT
CDR3 protein: CASSLPDSGNTIYF

V gene: TRBV4-1
J gene: TRBJ1-6
clone size: .
D gene: .
CDR3 DNA: TGCGCCAGCAGCCAAGAAGGAGGTTCACCCCTCCACTTT
CDR3 protein: CASSQEGGSPLHF

V gene: TRBV29-1
J gene: TRBJ2-5
clone size: few
D gene: .
CDR3 DNA: TGCAGCGCCCTAACGCCCAGGGCGGCACAAGAGACCCAGTACTTC
CDR3 protein: CSALTPRAAQETQYF

V gene: TRBV29-1
J gene: TRBJ2-3
clone size: .
D gene: TRBD2
CDR3 DNA: TGCAGCGTTGAAGCTAGCGGTTCTAGCACAGATACGCAGTATTTT
CDR3 protein: CSVEASGSSTDTQYF

V gene: TRBV18
J gene: TRBJ1-1
clone size: .
D gene: TRBD1
CDR3 DNA: TGTGCCAGCTCACCAGGGACAGGGGTGAACACTGAAGCTTTCTTT
CDR3 protein: CASSPGTGVNTEAFF

V gene: TRBV6-2/TRBV6-3
J gene: TRBJ2-5
clone size: .
D gene: TRBD2
CDR3 DNA: TGTGCCAGCAGTTACTCGAGAGGGAGCGGGGGGGCCACGGAGACCCAGTACTTC
CDR3 protein: CASSYSRGSGGATETQYF

V gene: TRBV30
J gene: TRBJ2-2
clone size: .
D gene: .
CDR3 DNA: TGTGCCTGGAGTGTACGGGTCGGGGAGCTGTTTTTT
CDR3 protein: CAWSVRVGELFF

V gene: TRBV2
J gene: TRBJ2-5
clone size: .
D gene: .
CDR3 DNA: TGTGCCAGCAGTGAGTTAACAGGGAGAGAGACCCAGTACTTC
CDR3 protein: CASSELTGRETQYF

V gene: TRBV28
J gene: TRBJ1-5
clone size: .
D gene: TRBD1
CDR3 DNA: TGTGCCACTCCGGGGACAGGGGGCTTGGGTCAGCCCCAGCATTTT
CDR3 protein: CATPGTGGLGQPQHF

V gene: TRBV9
J gene: TRBJ2-5
clone size: once
D gene: TRBD2
CDR3 DNA: TGTGCCAGCAGCGTAGGAGGGGGCGGGGGGGCCGCAGAGACCCAGTACTTC
CDR3 protein: CASSVGGGGGAAETQYF

V gene: TRBV15
J gene: TRBJ2-5
clone size: .
D gene: TRBD1
CDR3 DNA: TGTGCCACCAGCAGAGATTGGGCAGGGGGCCTGTTGGAGACCCAGTACTTC
CDR3 protein: CATSRDWAGGLLETQYF

V gene: TRBV5-4
J gene: TRBJ1-6
clone size: .
D gene: TRBD1
CDR3 DNA: TGTGCCAGCAGGACTCGGGCTCCGGGACAGTATAATTCACCCCTCCACTTT
CDR3 protein: CASRTRAPGQYNSPLHF

V gene: TRBV21-1
J gene: TRBJ1-2
clone size: .
D gene: .
CDR3 DNA: TGTGCCAGCAGCAAAAAGGCCGATGGCTACACCTTC
CDR3 protein: CASSKKADGYTF

V gene: TRBV6-5
J gene: TRBJ2-7
clone size: .
D gene: TRBD2
CDR3 DNA: TGTGCCAGCAGCCCCGGGGGGTTGGTTTACGAGCAGTACTTC
CDR3 protein: CASSPGGLVYEQYF

V gene: TRBV19
J gene: TRBJ1-5
clone size: .
D gene: .
CDR3 DNA: TGTGCCACCGGCGGGGTGTTCAGCAATCAGCCCCAGCATTTT
CDR3 protein: CATGGVFSNQPQHF

V gene: TRBV5-6
J gene: TRBJ2-3
clone size: .
D gene: .
CDR3 DNA: TGTGCCAGCAGCTTAACTACTGTTCATTCGCAGTATTTT
CDR3 protein: CASSLTTVHSQYF

V gene: TRBV5-1
J gene: TRBJ1-1
clone size: .
D gene: TRBD1
CDR3 DNA: TGCGCCAGCAGCTTGGGAGGGGGACAGATCACAGCTTTCTTT
CDR3 protein: CASSLGGGQITAFF

V gene: TRBV4-1
J gene: TRBJ1-4
clone size: .
D gene: .
CDR3 DNA: TGCGCCAGCAGCCTCAGAGTTAATGAAAAACTGTTTTTT
CDR3 protein: CASSLRVNEKLFF

V gene: TRBV7-2
J gene: TRBJ2-1
clone size: .
D gene: TRBD2
CDR3 DNA: TGTGCCAGCAGCACAGCGGGGGGCTCCTACAATGAGCAGTTCTTC
CDR3 protein: CASSTAGGSYNEQFF

V gene: TRBV5-1
J gene: TRBJ1-2
clone size: .
D gene: .
CDR3 DNA: TGCGCCAGCAGCTCGACAGGAGCTAACTATGGCTACACCTTC
CDR3 protein: CASSSTGANYGYTF

V gene: TRBV11-2
J gene: TRBJ2-3
clone size: .
D gene: .
CDR3 DNA: TGTGCCAGCAGCTCCCGACTGGACCAAAGCACAGATACGCAGTATTTT
CDR3 protein: CASSSRLDQSTDTQYF

V gene: TRBV5-5
J gene: TRBJ1-5
clone size: .
D gene: TRBD1
CDR3 DNA: TGTGCCAGCAGCTTGAAGGGACAGGAGAACAATCAGCCCCAGCATTTT
CDR3 protein: CASSLKGQENNQPQHF

V gene: TRBV30
J gene: TRBJ1-5
clone size: .
D gene: TRBD1
CDR3 DNA: TGTGCCTGGGACAGGGGGCAAAATCAGCCCCAGCATTTT
CDR3 protein: CAWDRGQNQPQHF

V gene: TRBV7-9
J gene: TRBJ2-6
clone size: once
D gene: .
CDR3 DNA: TGTGCCAGCAGCTTAGGGGTTCCGTCTGGGGCCAACGTCCTGACTTTC
CDR3 protein: CASSLGVPSGANVLTF

V gene: TRBV19
J gene: TRBJ1-5
clone size: .
D gene: .
CDR3 DNA: TGTGCCACAAGAACAGGGCGTCAGCCCCAGCATTTT
CDR3 protein: CATRTGRQPQHF

V gene: TRBV7-8
J gene: TRBJ1-2
clone size: .
D gene: .
CDR3 DNA: TGTGCCAGCAGCTCTGGACAGAACTATGGCTACACCTTC
CDR3 protein: CASSSGQNYGYTF

V gene: TRBV7-9
J gene: TRBJ2-1
clone size: .
D gene: .
CDR3 DNA: TGTGCCAGCAGCTTAGACACATACAATGAGCAGTTCTTC
CDR3 protein: CASSLDTYNEQFF

V gene: TRBV19
J gene: TRBJ2-5
clone size: .
D gene: TRBD1
CDR3 DNA: TGTGCCAGTAGTATACTTACAGGGGCCGCAGGAGAGACCCAGTACTTC
CDR3 protein: CASSILTGAAGETQYF

V gene: TRBV9
J gene: TRBJ2-2
clone size: .
D gene: .
CDR3 DNA: TGTGCCAGCAGCGTAGAACAGGGTGTGTCCACCGGGGAGCTGTTTTTT
CDR3 protein: CASSVEQGVSTGELFF

V gene: TRBV2
J gene: TRBJ2-1
clone size: .
D gene: .
CDR3 DNA: TGTGCCAGCAGCAGCCAGGGTTATGAGCAGTTCTTC
CDR3 protein: CASSSQGYEQFF

V gene: TRBV9
J gene: TRBJ2-2
clone size: .
D gene: TRBD1
CDR3 DNA: TGTGCCAGCAGCTCGGACAGGGGGTATACGAACACCGGGGAGCTGTTTTTT
CDR3 protein: CASSSDRGYTNTGELFF

V gene: TRBV18
J gene: TRBJ2-2
clone size: .
D gene: .
CDR3 DNA: TGTGCCAGCTCACCGCCGGGGTTCACCGGGGAGCTGTTTTTT
CDR3 protein: CASSPPGFTGELFF

V gene: TRBV5-5
J gene: TRBJ1-5
clone size: few
D gene: .
CDR3 DNA: TGTGCCAGCAGCTTGTACGCAGGCAATCAGCCCCAGCATTTT
CDR3 protein: CASSLYAGNQPQHF

V gene: TRBV6-1
J gene: TRBJ2-1
clone size: .
D gene: TRBD1
CDR3 DNA: TGTGCCAGCAGTGAACAGGGGGTGGGCCACAATGAGCAGTTCTTC
CDR3 protein: CASSEQGVGHNEQFF

V gene: TRBV5-4
J gene: TRBJ2-3
clone size: .
D gene: TRBD2
CDR3 DNA: TGTGCCAGCAGCCGGGCGGCGGGAGAAACAGATACGCAGTATTTT
CDR3 protein: CASSRAAGETDTQYF

V gene: TRBV4-3
J gene: TRBJ2-5
clone size: .
D gene: .
CDR3 DNA: TGCGCCAGCAGCCAAGGTCGGGACTCCAGGACCCAGTACTTC
CDR3 protein: CASSQGRDSRTQYF

V gene: TRBV6-6
J gene: TRBJ2-6
clone size: .
D gene: TRBD1
CDR3 DNA: TGTGCCAGCAGCCCGGACAGGGCTGGGGCCAACGTCCTGACTTTC
CDR3 protein: CASSPDRAGANVLTF

V gene: TRBV13
J gene: TRBJ2-1
clone size: .
D gene: .
CDR3 DNA: TGTGCCAGCAGCTCACAAATAGGAGGTAATGAGCAGTTCTTC
CDR3 protein: CASSSQIGGNEQFF

V gene: TRBV4-1
J gene: TRBJ1-3
clone size: .
D gene: .
CDR3 DNA: TGCGCCAGCAGCCAAGGGGGGGGCTCTGGAAACACCATATATTTT
CDR3 protein: CASSQGGGSGNTIYF

V gene: TRBV9
J gene: TRBJ1-6
clone size: .
D gene: .
CDR3 DNA: TGTGCCAGCAGCGTGGGGACACTTTCACCCCTCCACTTT
CDR3 protein: CASSVGTLSPLHF

V gene: TRBV7-6
J gene: TRBJ1-3
clone size: .
D gene: .
CDR3 DNA: TGTGCCAGCAGCTTAGGCTTTCGCGGAGACAGATCTGGAAACACCATATATTTT
CDR3 protein: CASSLGFRGDRSGNTIYF

V gene: TRBV9
J gene: TRBJ2-5
clone size: few
D gene: TRBD2
CDR3 DNA: TGTGCCAGCAGCGTAGGCCTAGCGGGGTCCCAGTACTTC
CDR3 protein: CASSVGLAGSQYF

V gene: TRBV7-9
J gene: TRBJ2-1
clone size: .
D gene: .
CDR3 DNA: TGTGCCAGCAGCTTCGCCCGTACCGCATTGGGTGAGCAGTTCTTC
CDR3 protein: CASSFARTALGEQFF

V gene: TRBV19
J gene: TRBJ2-5
clone size: .
D gene: .
CDR3 DNA: TGTGCCAGTAGTATAGCCGGAGGTGGAGAGACCCAGTACTTC
CDR3 protein: CASSIAGGGETQYF

V gene: TRBV19
J gene: TRBJ1-5
clone size: .
D gene: .
CDR3 DNA: TGTGCCAGTAGGATGCAGGATTATAGCAATCAGCCCCAGCATTTT
CDR3 protein: CASRMQDYSNQPQHF

V gene: TRBV3-1/TRBV3-2
J gene: TRBJ1-6
clone size: few
D gene: .
CDR3 DNA: TGTGCCAGCAGCACCCACAGGGATTCACCCCTCCACTTT
CDR3 protein: CASSTHRDSPLHF

V gene: TRBV2
J gene: TRBJ2-2
clone size: once
D gene: .
CDR3 DNA: TGTGCCAGCAGCATGACGGGAAACACCGGGGAGCTGTTTTTT
CDR3 protein: CASSMTGNTGELFF